This T cell receptor beta chain emerged from a study of shared clonotypes between healthy human individuals. Study-level points and caveats: It was the non-shared clonotypes that had lower generation probabilities than clonotypes shared by all four donors.

Nashville, Tennessee was home to all donors, who were Caucasian adults. This table comes from immunoSEQ multiplex PCR, and its TCRdb copy is limited to in-frame clones, with some not included. Seen here are roughly 1.5 million clones, 95% to 99% observed once, and the top ten hold around 0.45%. Notes on this clone: What it binds is unknown.

The germline CDR1 and CDR2 sequences are SGHRS and YFSETQ. V was pared by 3 bases and J by 5 bases, with 7 bases of the junction left unmatched. There are 14 residues in the CDR3. Sequenced input: naive CD4+ T cells sorted from blood. Subset meaning: CD45RA+ positively selected. The chain carries TRBV5-1 and TRBJ1-2; 7 bases are a match to TRBD1. The sequence was collected from a man under 40 in good health. The DNA for the CDR3 is TGCGCCAGCAGCTACACCGGGACAGAATATGGCTACACCTTC. It translates to CASSYTGTEYGYTF.